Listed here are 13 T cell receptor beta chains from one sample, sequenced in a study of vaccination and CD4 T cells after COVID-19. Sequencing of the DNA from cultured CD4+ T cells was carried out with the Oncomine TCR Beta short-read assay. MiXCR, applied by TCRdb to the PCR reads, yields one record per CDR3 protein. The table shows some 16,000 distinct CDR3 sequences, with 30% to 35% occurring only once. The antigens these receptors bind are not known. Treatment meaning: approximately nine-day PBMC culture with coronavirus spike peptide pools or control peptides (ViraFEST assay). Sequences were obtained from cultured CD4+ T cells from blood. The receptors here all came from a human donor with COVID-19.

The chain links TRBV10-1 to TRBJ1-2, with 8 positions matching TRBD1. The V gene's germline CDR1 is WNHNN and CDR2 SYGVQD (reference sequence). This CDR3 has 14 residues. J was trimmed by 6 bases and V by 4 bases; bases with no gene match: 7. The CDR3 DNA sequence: TGCGCCAGCAGTGCTGGATCAGGGGGCGATGGCTACACCTTC. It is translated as CASSAGSGGDGYTF.

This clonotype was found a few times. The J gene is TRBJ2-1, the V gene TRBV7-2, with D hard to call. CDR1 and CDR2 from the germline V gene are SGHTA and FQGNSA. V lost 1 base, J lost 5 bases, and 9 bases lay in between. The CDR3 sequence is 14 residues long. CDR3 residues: CASSLGSRDNEQFF. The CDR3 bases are TGTGCCAGCAGCTTAGGTAGCAGAGACAATGAGCAGTTCTTC.

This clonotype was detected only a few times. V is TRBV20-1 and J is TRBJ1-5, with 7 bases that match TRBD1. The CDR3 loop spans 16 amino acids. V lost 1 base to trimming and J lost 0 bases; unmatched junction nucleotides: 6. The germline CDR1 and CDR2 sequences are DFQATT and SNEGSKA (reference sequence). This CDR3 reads CSARADQGGSNQPQHF. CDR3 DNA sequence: TGCAGTGCTAGAGCCGATCAGGGGGGTAGCAATCAGCCCCAGCATTTT.

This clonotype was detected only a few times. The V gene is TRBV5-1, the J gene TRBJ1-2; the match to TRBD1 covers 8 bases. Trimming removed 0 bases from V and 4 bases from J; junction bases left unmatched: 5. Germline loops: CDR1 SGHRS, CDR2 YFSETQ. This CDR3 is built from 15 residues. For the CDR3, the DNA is TGCGCCAGCAGCTTGGGGACAGGGCTAAGCTATGGCTACACCTTC. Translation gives CASSLGTGLSYGYTF.

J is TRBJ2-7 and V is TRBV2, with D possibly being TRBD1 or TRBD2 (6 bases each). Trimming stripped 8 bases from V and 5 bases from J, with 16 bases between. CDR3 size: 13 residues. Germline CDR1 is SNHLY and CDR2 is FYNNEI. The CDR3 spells CASHRDRRDEQYF. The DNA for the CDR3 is TGTGCCAGCCATCGAGACAGGAGGGACGAGCAGTACTTC. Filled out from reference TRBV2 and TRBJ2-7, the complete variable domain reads EPEVTQTPSHQVTQMGQEVILRCVPISNHLYFYWYRQILGQKVEFLVSFYNNEISEKSEIFDDQFSVERPDGSNFTLKIRSTKLEDSAMYFCASHRDRRDEQYFGPGTRLTVT.

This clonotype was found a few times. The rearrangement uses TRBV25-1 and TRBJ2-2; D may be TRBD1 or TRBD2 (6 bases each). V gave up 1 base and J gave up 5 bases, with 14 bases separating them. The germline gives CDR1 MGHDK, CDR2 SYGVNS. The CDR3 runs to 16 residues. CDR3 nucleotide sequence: TGTGCCAGCAGTGAATGGGGGGCAGGGTGGACCGGGGAGCTGTTTTTT. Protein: CASSEWGAGWTGELFF.

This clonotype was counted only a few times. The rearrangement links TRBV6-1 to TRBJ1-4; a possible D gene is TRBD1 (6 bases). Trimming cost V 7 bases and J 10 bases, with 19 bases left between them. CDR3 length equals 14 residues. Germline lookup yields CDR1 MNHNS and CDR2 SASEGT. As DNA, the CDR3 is TGTGCCAGCACCCCTACAGGGTCGAGTGGAAAACTGTTTTTT. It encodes CASTPTGSSGKLFF.

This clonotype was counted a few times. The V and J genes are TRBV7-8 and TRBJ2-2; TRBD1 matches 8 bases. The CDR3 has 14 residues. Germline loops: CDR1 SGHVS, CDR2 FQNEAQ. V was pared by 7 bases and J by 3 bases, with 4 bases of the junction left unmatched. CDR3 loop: CASIRTGYTGELFF. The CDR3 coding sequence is TGTGCCAGCATAAGGACAGGGTACACCGGGGAGCTGTTTTTT.

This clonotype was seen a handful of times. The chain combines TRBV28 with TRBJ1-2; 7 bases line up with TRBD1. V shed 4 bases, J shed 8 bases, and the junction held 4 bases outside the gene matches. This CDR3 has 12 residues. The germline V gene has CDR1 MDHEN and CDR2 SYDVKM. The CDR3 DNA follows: TGTGCCAGCAGTTCAGGGGGGTCGGGCTACACCTTC. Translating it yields CASSSGGSGYTF.

The CDR3 bases are TGTGCCAGCGTTCTCAGGAATGAGCAGTTCTTC. Its protein is CASVLRNEQFF. The rearrangement links TRBV2 to TRBJ2-1; D unresolved. With 8 bases removed from V and 7 bases from J, the gap between germline ends came to 9 bases. CDR1 SNHLY and CDR2 FYNNEI come from the germline V gene. The length of the CDR3 is 11 residues.

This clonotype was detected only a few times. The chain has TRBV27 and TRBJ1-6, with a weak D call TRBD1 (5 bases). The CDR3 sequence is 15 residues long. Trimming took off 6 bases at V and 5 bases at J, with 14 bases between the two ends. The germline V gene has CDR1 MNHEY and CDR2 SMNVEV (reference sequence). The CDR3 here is CASSPGRANNSPLHF. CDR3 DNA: TGTGCCAGCAGCCCGGGACGGGCTAATAATTCACCCCTCCACTTT.

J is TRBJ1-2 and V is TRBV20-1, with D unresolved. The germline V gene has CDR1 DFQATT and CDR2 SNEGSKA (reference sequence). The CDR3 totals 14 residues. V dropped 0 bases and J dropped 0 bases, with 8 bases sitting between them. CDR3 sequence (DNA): TGCAGTGCTAGAGAGGCAGCATCTAACTATGGCTACACCTTC. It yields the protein CSAREAASNYGYTF.

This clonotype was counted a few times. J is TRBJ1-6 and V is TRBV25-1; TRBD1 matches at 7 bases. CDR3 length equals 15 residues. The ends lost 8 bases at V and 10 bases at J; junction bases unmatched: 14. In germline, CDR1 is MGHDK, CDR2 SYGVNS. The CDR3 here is CASAPNRGVSSPLHF. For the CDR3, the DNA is TGTGCCAGCGCGCCTAACAGGGGCGTTAGCTCACCCCTCCACTTT.